This T cell receptor beta chain was recorded in a study of shared clonotypes between healthy human individuals. Turning to the study itself: A couple of female and a few male donors aged 18 to 49 were enrolled.

The CDR3 has 15 amino acids. From germline, CDR1 is SGDLS and CDR2 YYNGEE. With V trimmed by 4 bases and J by 4 bases, 8 bases remained unmatched. A remark on this clone: Its antigen is unidentified.

Each PCR replicate run on unsorted PBMC took in 250 to 300 ng DNA, about 29,000 T cell genomes. With ten immunoSEQ deep assay plates, unsorted PBMC DNA underwent sequencing. This table comes from immunoSEQ multiplex PCR, and its TCRdb copy is limited to in-frame clones, with some not included. The sample records approximately 480,000 clones, over 75% being singletons. The study, taken as a whole, reports: The study sampled only blood, and tissue repertoires likely differ.

This sequence joins TRBV9 and TRBJ2-1; TRBD2 aligns across 7 bases. This TCR was sampled from a middle-aged woman in good health. Some clones in this sample may be carry-over from other donors' samples. The sequenced material came from PBMCs. CDR3 protein: CASSPSTSAYNEQFF. In DNA form, the CDR3 reads TGTGCCAGCAGCCCGAGTACTAGCGCTTACAATGAGCAGTTCTTC.